The source of this TCR beta chain is a study of T cell clonotyping in hematopoietic cell transplantation. This clone was seen a single time. The CDR3 is 14 amino acids. Per germline, CDR1 MNHEY and CDR2 SVGAGI. The V end was cut by 0 bases, the J end by 2 bases, with 8 bases between. Repertoires were generated with immunoSEQ multiplex PCR, while TCRdb's copy carries only in-frame clones and drops some. The data hold roughly 42,000 clones, with about 93% observed a single time. This receptor was obtained from a woman in her fifties or sixties in good health. Some clones in this sample may be carry-over from other donors' samples. The specimen sequenced was peripheral blood mononuclear cells. This chain links TRBV6-5 with TRBJ2-7; D remains ambiguous. This chain's CDR3 is CASSYSPDPYEQYF. CDR3 DNA: TGTGCCAGCAGTTACTCGCCGGACCCCTACGAGCAGTACTTC.